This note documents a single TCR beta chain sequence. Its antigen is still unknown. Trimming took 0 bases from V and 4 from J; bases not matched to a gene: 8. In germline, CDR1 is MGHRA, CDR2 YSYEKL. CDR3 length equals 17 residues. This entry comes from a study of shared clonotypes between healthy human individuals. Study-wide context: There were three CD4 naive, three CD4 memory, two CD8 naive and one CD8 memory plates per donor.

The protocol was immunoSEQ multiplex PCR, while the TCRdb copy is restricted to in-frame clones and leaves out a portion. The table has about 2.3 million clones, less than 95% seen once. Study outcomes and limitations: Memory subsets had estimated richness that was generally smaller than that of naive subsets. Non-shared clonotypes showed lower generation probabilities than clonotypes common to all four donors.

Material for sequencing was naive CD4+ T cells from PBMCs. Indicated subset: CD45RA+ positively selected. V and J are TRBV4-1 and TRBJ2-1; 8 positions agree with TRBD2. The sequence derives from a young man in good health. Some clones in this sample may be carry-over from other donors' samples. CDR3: CASSQDRQRGRYNEQFF. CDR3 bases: TGCGCCAGCAGCCAAGATCGGCAGCGGGGGAGGTACAATGAGCAGTTCTTC.